This TCR beta chain was found in a study of blood T cell repertoires in COVID-19. About the study: Both acute and convalescent COVID-19 samples were obtained from the United States, Italy and Spain. Sample material is recorded as cDNA or gDNA derived from T cells, B-cell-depleted T cells, or PBMCs.

V gave up 4 bases and J gave up 0 bases; unmatched junction bases: 12. This CDR3 comprises 18 residues. Germline V gene data show CDR1 as MNHEY and CDR2 as SMNVEV (reference sequence). Under the authors' procedure: By means of reference gene primer amplification, nucleated cell counts were estimated. The table came from immunoSEQ multiplex PCR; TCRdb's copy has only in-frame clones and leaves some out. The DNA gave D and trimming, while V, J and clone size come from that table. This sample carries roughly 120,000 clones, 80% to 90% of them seen once, and the ten largest clones take around 8%. The clonotype comes from a woman older than 75 with active or convalescent COVID-19. The rearrangement uses TRBV27 and TRBJ1-5; TRBD1 agrees at 7 bases. The sequenced sample was peripheral blood. DNA of the CDR3: TGTGCCAGCAGTTCCCATCCCGGGACAGTTCTTAGCAATCAGCCCCAGCATTTT. As protein: CASSSHPGTVLSNQPQHF.